This is a list of T cell receptor beta chains from one sample in a study of shared clonotypes between healthy human individuals. Libraries were prepared by immunoSEQ multiplex PCR; TCRdb keeps only in-frame clonotypes and omits some of them. The sample gives roughly 320,000 clones, roughly 84% of which show up once; 15% to 20% is in the top ten. Sequenced sample: memory CD8+ T cells sorted from blood. The receptor source for this set is a young man in good health. The CDR3 runs from the conserved cysteine through the conserved F or W. D genes are given only for firm matches. Only part of the rows carry a size: once, few, many, or a class if the clone is expanded.

d_call j_call clone_size v_call cdr3_nt cdr3_aa
TRBD2 TRBJ2-1 - TRBV27 TGTGCCAGCAGTCCCCTCGGACTAGCGAGGCATGAGCAGTTCTTC CASSPLGLARHEQFF
- TRBJ1-4 - TRBV7-9 TGTGCCAGCAGCTTAGGGTCCCTCAATCGAGCCGGGGAAAAACTGTTTTTT CASSLGSLNRAGEKLFF
TRBD2 TRBJ2-5 - TRBV5-1 TGCGCCAGCAGCTCATGGACTAGCGGGGGTGAGACCCAGTACTTC CASSSWTSGGETQYF
- TRBJ2-5 - TRBV15 TGTGCCACCAGGGACGTGGGAGAAGAGACCCAGTACTTC CATRDVGEETQYF
TRBD2 TRBJ2-5 - TRBV7-9 TGTGCCAGCAGCAACGGACTAGCGCGGGAGACCCAGTACTTC CASSNGLARETQYF
TRBD2 TRBJ2-4 many TRBV7-8 TGTGCCAGCAACTACCCAGCGGGGGGGGCCCTTATAGCCAAAAACATTCAGTACTTC CASNYPAGGALIAKNIQYF
- TRBJ2-1 - TRBV28 TGTGCCAGCAGGGCAGGGGTCTCCTACAATGAGCAGTTCTTC CASRAGVSYNEQFF
- TRBJ1-5 - TRBV7-6 TGTGCCAGCAGCCAAGGGGGGGACGGGCAGCCCCAGCATTTT CASSQGGDGQPQHF
TRBD2 TRBJ2-1 - TRBV13 TGTGCCAGCAGCTTACTAGCGGGTTTTGACAATGAGCAGTTCTTC CASSLLAGFDNEQFF
- TRBJ1-2 - TRBV28 TGTGCCAGCAGTTTTACAGGAGATACTAACTATGGCTACACCTTC CASSFTGDTNYGYTF
- TRBJ2-7 - TRBV6-6 TGTGCCAGCAGTTACTCCGGAGCCTACGAGCAGTACTTC CASSYSGAYEQYF
TRBD2 TRBJ2-1 - TRBV6-1 TGTGCCAGCAGTGAGTGGGGAGGGACTTCTGAGTGGGTCGATGAGCAGTTCTTC CASSEWGGTSEWVDEQFF
- TRBJ1-2 - TRBV28 TGTGCCAGCAGTTTATTTTGGATCTATGGCTACACCTTC CASSLFWIYGYTF
- TRBJ1-2 - TRBV6-6 TGTGCCAGCAGTTACAGGGGCGGCAAATCCTATGGCTACACCTTC CASSYRGGKSYGYTF
- TRBJ2-2 once TRBV2 TGTGCCAGCAGTAAGGGAACCGGGGAGCTGTTTTTT CASSKGTGELFF
- TRBJ1-1 - TRBV11-1 TGTGCCAGCAGCTTAGAAAATTTTTCCGAAGCTTTCTTT CASSLENFSEAFF
- TRBJ2-7 - TRBV5-1 TGCGCCAGCAGCTTGGATTCAGTCGTCAACGAGCAGTACTTC CASSLDSVVNEQYF
- TRBJ1-1 - TRBV19 TGTGCCAGTAGTATCTCTAGCAGCTACACTGAAGCTTTCTTT CASSISSSYTEAFF
- TRBJ2-7 - TRBV5-6 TGTGCCAGCAGCATGAGCTCCTACGAGCAGTACTTC CASSMSSYEQYF
- TRBJ2-1 - TRBV6-6 TGTGCCAGCAGTTACCTGGCCCTAGCTCCCCACAATGAGCAGTTCTTC CASSYLALAPHNEQFF
- TRBJ2-7 - TRBV9 TGTGCCAGCAGCCCCGGGGACTCACACTCCTACGAGCAGTACTTC CASSPGDSHSYEQYF
TRBD1 TRBJ2-2 - TRBV4-3 TGCGCCAGCAGCCAAGACCCCGGGACAGGGTATACCGGGGAGCTGTTTTTT CASSQDPGTGYTGELFF
- TRBJ2-7 - TRBV7-8 TGTGCCAGCAGCTTGACTGGCTACGAGCAGTACTTC CASSLTGYEQYF
TRBD1 TRBJ1-5 - TRBV2 TGTGCCAGCAGTGAAATTTGGACAGGGTATAGCAATCAGCCCCAGCATTTT CASSEIWTGYSNQPQHF
- TRBJ2-3 once TRBV10-3 TGTGCCATCAGTGAGTCCTTTCTGGGGCTAGTAAGTATTCCGTTCACAGATACGCAGTATTTT CAISESFLGLVSIPFTDTQYF
- TRBJ1-4 - TRBV6-4 TGTGCCAGCAGTGACTCGCTGGCGCCCGGCTATAATGAAAAACTGTTTTTT CASSDSLAPGYNEKLFF
- TRBJ2-1 - TRBV25-1 TGTGCCAGCAGTGAATACGGGGGTTCCTACAATGAGCAGTTCTTC CASSEYGGSYNEQFF
TRBD1 TRBJ2-3 - TRBV2 TGTGCCAGCAGTGAAGTCGGACAGGCGGGCACAGATACGCAGTATTTT CASSEVGQAGTDTQYF
TRBD2 TRBJ2-7 once TRBV5-6 TGTGCCAGCAGCTACGGACTAGCGGAGGTTTACGAGCAGTACTTC CASSYGLAEVYEQYF
TRBD1 TRBJ2-3 - TRBV30 TGTGCCTGGAGTGTATCGTTAGGGGGCGCATCAGATACGCAGTATTTT CAWSVSLGGASDTQYF
- TRBJ2-7 - TRBV27 TGTGCCAGCAGTTTCGCAGGTCCCTACGAGCAGTACTTC CASSFAGPYEQYF
TRBD2 TRBJ2-7 once TRBV6-5 TGTGCCAGCAGTTACTCAGAAGGGGAGGGGACCTACGAGCAGTACTTC CASSYSEGEGTYEQYF
- TRBJ2-7 - TRBV2 TGTGCCAGCAGTGGGCAGTCCTACGAGCAGTACTTC CASSGQSYEQYF
- TRBJ2-3 - TRBV27 TGTGCCAGCAGTAGGCTAGTGACCGCAGATACGCAGTATTTT CASSRLVTADTQYF
TRBD1 TRBJ1-1 once TRBV2 TGTGCCAGAGATGCCGGGACAGCGAACACTGAAGCTTTCTTT CARDAGTANTEAFF
- TRBJ2-2 - TRBV10-3 TGTGCCACGTGGCGGCGGGGATTGGGTCTTAATTCGAACACCGGGGAGCTGTTTTTT CATWRRGLGLNSNTGELFF
- TRBJ2-7 - TRBV28 TGTGCCAGCAGCCCGGACGTAAGGGCCTCTCCCCACGAGCAGTACTTC CASSPDVRASPHEQYF
- TRBJ1-2 - TRBV7-9 TGTGCCAGCAGCTTAGTCCTGACCTCTAACTATGGCTACACCTTC CASSLVLTSNYGYTF
- TRBJ1-2 - TRBV18 TGTGCCAGCTCACCACTTCCAGGGAGGGGGTCTAACTATGGCTACACCTTC CASSPLPGRGSNYGYTF
- TRBJ2-5 - TRBV6-5 TGTGCCAGCAGTTACCCATTTAGTAAGACCCAGTACTTC CASSYPFSKTQYF
- TRBJ2-2 few TRBV19 TGTGCCAGTAGTATCCAGGGTGAAGGGACCGGGGAGCTGTTTTTT CASSIQGEGTGELFF
- TRBJ1-3 once TRBV7-9 TGTGCCAGCAGCTATAGCGTCGGGGTCTTAGCTGGAAACACCATATATTTT CASSYSVGVLAGNTIYF
- TRBJ2-1 - TRBV6-1 TGTGCCAGCAGTGGGCGACAGAACTCCTACAATGAGCAGTTCTTC CASSGRQNSYNEQFF
TRBD2 TRBJ2-3 - TRBV5-1 TGCGCCAGCAGCTTGGTCAGGGAGGGGACAGATACGCAGTATTTT CASSLVREGTDTQYF
TRBD1 TRBJ2-7 many TRBV4-1 TGCGCCAGCAGCCAAGTGGGTACACAGGGGTCCCCCTACGAGCAGTACTTC CASSQVGTQGSPYEQYF
- TRBJ1-5 - TRBV2 TGTGCCAGCAGTGAGCCCGGAGAAGTAAGAAATAATCAGCCCCAGCATTTT CASSEPGEVRNNQPQHF
TRBD2 TRBJ2-7 - TRBV2 TGTGCCAGCAGGGAACTAGCGGGGGTTTCGAGGATTAACTACGAGCAGTACTTC CASRELAGVSRINYEQYF
- TRBJ2-5 - TRBV27 TGTGCCAGCAGTTTCTGGGGGTCCGGGGAGACCCAGTACTTC CASSFWGSGETQYF
- TRBJ1-1 once TRBV29-1 TGCAGCGTTTCCGAGGGGGAATGGGACACTGAAGCTTTCTTT CSVSEGEWDTEAFF
TRBD1 TRBJ1-6 - TRBV5-1 TGCGCCAGCAGCTTCACTGACAGGGCCTATAATTCACCCCTCCACTTT CASSFTDRAYNSPLHF
- TRBJ2-7 - TRBV7-9 TGTGCCAGCAGCTCCGGTAAGCCCTACGAGCAGTACTTC CASSSGKPYEQYF
TRBD1 TRBJ1-1 - TRBV7-9 TGTGCCAGCAGCTCCCGGGACAGCCGTAACACTGAAGCTTTCTTT CASSSRDSRNTEAFF
- TRBJ1-4 - TRBV5-1 TGCGCCAGCAGCCGGGACATGGAAGAAAAACTGTTTTTT CASSRDMEEKLFF
TRBD2 TRBJ2-7 - TRBV7-6 TGTGCCAGCAGCCCACGGACTAGCGGCTACGAGCAGTACTTC CASSPRTSGYEQYF
TRBD1 TRBJ2-7 - TRBV6-1 TGTGCCAGCAGTGTGGGACAGATCTACGAGCAGTACTTC CASSVGQIYEQYF
- TRBJ2-7 few TRBV30 TGTGCCTGGGGAAACAGCTACGAGCAGTACTTC CAWGNSYEQYF
TRBD2 TRBJ2-3 - TRBV19 TGTGCCAGTAGTACCGGACTAGAGTCAGATACGCAGTATTTT CASSTGLESDTQYF
- TRBJ1-2 - TRBV4-1 TGCGCCAGCAGCCCTCCCGACCTCTATGGCTACACCTTC CASSPPDLYGYTF